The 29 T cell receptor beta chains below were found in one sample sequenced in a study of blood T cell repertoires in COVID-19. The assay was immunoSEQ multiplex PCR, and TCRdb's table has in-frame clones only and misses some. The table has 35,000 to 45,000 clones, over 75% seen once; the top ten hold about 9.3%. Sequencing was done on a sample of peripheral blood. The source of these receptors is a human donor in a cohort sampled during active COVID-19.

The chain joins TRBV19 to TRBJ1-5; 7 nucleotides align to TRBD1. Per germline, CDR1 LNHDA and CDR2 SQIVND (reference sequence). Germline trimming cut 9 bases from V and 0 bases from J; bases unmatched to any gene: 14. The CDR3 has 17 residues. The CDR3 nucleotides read TGTGCCAGCACCGGGACAGAGTACTCCTTTAGCAATCAGCCCCAGCATTTT. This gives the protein CASTGTEYSFSNQPQHF.

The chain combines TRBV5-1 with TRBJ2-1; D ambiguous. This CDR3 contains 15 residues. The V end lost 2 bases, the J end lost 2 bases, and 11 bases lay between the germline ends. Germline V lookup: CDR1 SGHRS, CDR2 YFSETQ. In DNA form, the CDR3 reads TGCGCCAGCAGCTTTCCGTCCAGTACCTACAATGAGCAGTTCTTC. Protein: CASSFPSSTYNEQFF.

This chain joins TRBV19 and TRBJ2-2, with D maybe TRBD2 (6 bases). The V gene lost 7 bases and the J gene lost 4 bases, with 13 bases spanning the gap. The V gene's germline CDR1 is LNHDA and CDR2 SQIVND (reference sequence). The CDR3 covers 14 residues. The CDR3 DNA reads TGTGCCAGTAAAATCGGGACTCCCACCGGGGAGCTGTTTTTT. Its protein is CASKIGTPTGELFF.

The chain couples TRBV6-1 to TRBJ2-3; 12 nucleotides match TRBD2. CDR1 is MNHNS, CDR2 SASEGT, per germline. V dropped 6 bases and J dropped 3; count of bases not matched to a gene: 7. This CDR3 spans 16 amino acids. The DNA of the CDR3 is TGTGCCAGCAGGGAACTAGCGGGGGGTTCGACAGATACGCAGTATTTT. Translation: CASRELAGGSTDTQYF.

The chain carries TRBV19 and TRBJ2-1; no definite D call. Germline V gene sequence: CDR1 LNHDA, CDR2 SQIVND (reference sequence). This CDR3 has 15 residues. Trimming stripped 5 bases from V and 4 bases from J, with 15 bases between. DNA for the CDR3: TGTGCCAGTAGTTCTCTTAATGTCCCTTACAATGAGCAGTTCTTC. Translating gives CASSSLNVPYNEQFF.

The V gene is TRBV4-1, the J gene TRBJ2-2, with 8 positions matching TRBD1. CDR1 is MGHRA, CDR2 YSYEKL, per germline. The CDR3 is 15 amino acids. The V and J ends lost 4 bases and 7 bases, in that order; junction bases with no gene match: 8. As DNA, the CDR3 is TGCGCCAGCAGCCGAACAGGGGGTAGTGGCGGGGAGCTGTTTTTT. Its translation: CASSRTGGSGGELFF.

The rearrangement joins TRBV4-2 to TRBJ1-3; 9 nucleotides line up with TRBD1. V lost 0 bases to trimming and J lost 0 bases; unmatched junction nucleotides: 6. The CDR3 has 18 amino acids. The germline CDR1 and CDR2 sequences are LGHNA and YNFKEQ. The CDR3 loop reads CASSQEWDRANSGNTIYF. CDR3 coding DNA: TGTGCCAGCAGCCAAGAGTGGGACAGGGCCAACTCTGGAAACACCATATATTTT.

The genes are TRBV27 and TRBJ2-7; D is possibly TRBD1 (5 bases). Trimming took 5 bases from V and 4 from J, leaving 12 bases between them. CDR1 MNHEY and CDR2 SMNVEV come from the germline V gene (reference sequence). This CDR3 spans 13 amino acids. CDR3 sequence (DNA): TGTGCCAGCAGTCCGCGACAGACTTACGAGCAGTACTTC. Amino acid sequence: CASSPRQTYEQYF.

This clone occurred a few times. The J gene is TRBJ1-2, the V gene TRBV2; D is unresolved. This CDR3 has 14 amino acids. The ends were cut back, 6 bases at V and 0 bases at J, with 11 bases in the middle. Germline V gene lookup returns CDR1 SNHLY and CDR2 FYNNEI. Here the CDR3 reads CASSDGGSNYGYTF. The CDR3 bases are TGTGCCAGCAGCGATGGAGGGTCTAACTATGGCTACACCTTC.

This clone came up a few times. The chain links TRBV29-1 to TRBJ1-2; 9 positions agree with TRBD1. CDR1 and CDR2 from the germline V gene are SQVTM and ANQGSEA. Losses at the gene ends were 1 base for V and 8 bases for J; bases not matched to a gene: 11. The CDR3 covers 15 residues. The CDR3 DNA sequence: TGCAGCGTTGAAGTGGGAGGACAGGGGCTAAGCGGCTACACCTTC. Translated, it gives CSVEVGGQGLSGYTF.

The CDR3 spells CASSLVAGVGNEQFF. For the CDR3, the DNA is TGTGCCAGCAGCTTAGTAGCGGGAGTTGGTAATGAGCAGTTCTTC. The genes are TRBV7-2 and TRBJ2-1; TRBD2 agrees at 9 bases. The V segment lost 1 base and the J segment 7 bases; nucleotides outside the gene matches: 5. Germline V gene data show CDR1 as SGHTA and CDR2 as FQGNSA. This CDR3 contains 15 residues.

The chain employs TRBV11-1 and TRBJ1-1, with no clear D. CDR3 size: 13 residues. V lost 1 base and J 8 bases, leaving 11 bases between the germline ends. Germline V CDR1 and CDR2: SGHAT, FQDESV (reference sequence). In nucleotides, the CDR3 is TGTGCCAGCAGCTTAGGAGGGTCCGGAGAAGCTTTCTTT. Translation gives CASSLGGSGEAFF.

The CDR3 nucleotides are TGTGCCAGCAGCTTGGGGGACAGGGGGCAGGAGGACTATGGCTACACCTTC. Translated, it gives CASSLGDRGQEDYGYTF. The V gene is TRBV5-8, the J gene TRBJ1-2, with TRBD1 identical over 12 bases. Germline V gene lookup returns CDR1 SGHTS and CDR2 YDEGEE. V was pared by 0 bases and J by 3 bases, with 6 bases of the junction left unmatched. The CDR3 loop spans 17 amino acids.

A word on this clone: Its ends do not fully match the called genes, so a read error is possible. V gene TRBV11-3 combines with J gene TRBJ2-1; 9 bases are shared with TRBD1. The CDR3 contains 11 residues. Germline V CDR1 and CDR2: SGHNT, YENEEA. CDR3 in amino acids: CASRLGQGRVF. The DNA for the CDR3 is TGTGCCAGCCGTCTCGGACAGGGGAGGGTCTTC. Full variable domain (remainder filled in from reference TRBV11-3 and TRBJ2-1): EAGVVQSPRYKIIEKKQPVAFWCNPISGHNTLYWYLQNLGQGPELLIRYENEEAVDDSQLPKDRFSAERLKGVDSTLKIQPAELGDSAVYLCASRLGQGRVFGPGTRLTVL.

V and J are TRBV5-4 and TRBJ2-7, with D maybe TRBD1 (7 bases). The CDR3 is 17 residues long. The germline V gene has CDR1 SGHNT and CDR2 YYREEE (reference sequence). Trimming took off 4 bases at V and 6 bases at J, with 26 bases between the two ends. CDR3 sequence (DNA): TGTGCCAGCAGCCCCAAAGGGGGCGGGACAGTAAAGGGCGAGCAGTACTTC. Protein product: CASSPKGGGTVKGEQYF.

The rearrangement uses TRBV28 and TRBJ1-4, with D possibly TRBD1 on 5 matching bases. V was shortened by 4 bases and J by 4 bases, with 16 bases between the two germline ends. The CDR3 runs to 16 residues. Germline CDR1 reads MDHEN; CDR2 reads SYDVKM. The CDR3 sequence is CASSSRVQWGNEKLFF. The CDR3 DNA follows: TGTGCCAGCAGTTCCAGGGTACAGTGGGGTAATGAAAAACTGTTTTTT.

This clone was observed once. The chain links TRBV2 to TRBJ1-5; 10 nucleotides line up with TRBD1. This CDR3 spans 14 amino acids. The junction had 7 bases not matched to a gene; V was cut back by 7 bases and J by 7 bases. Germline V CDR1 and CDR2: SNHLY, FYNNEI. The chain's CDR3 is CASNDGTGVQPQHF. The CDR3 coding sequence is TGTGCCAGCAATGACGGGACAGGGGTACAGCCCCAGCATTTT.

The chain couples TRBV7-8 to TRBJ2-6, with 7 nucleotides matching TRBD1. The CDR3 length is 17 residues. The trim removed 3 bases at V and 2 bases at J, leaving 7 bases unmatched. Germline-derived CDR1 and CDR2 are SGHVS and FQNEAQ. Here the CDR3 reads CASSLNRGVAGANVLTF. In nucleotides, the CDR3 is TGTGCCAGCAGCTTGAACAGGGGCGTTGCTGGGGCCAACGTCCTGACTTTC.

The CDR3 spells CASSQEGTSGNYEQYF. As DNA, the CDR3 is TGTGCCAGCAGCCAAGAGGGGACTAGCGGGAATTACGAGCAGTACTTC. The rearrangement joins TRBV4-2 to TRBJ2-7, with 13 bases that match TRBD2. V was clipped by 0 bases and J by 4 bases; unmatched bases: 3. Germline V lookup: CDR1 LGHNA, CDR2 YNFKEQ. CDR3 length: 16 residues.

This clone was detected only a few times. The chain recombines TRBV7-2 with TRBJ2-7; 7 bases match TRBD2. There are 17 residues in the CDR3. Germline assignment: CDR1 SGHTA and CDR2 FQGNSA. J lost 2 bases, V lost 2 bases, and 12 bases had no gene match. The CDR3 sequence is CASSLTAGELRTYEQYF. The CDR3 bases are TGTGCCAGCAGCTTAACGGCGGGAGAATTAAGGACCTACGAGCAGTACTTC.

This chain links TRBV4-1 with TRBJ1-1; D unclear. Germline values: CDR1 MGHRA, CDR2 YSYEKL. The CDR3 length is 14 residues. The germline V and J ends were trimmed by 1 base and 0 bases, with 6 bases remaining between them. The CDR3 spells CASSQVVVNTEAFF. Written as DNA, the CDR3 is TGCGCCAGCAGCCAAGTGGTAGTGAACACTGAAGCTTTCTTT.

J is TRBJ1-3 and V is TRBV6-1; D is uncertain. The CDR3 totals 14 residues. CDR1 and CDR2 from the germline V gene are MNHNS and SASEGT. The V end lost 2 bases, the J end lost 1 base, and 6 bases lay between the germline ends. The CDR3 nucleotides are TGTGCCAGCAGTGAAACACAGTCTGGAAACACCATATATTTT. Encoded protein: CASSETQSGNTIYF.

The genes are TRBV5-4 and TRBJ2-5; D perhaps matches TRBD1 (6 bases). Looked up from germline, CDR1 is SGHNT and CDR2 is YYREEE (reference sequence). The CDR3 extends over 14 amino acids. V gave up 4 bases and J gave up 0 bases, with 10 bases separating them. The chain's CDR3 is CASSLRTDQETQYF. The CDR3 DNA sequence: TGTGCCAGCAGCCTAAGGACAGACCAAGAGACCCAGTACTTC.

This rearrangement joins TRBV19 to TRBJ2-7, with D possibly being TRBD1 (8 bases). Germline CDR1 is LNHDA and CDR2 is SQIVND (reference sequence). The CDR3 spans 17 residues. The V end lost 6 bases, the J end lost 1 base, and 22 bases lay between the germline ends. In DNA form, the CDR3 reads TGTGCCAGTAGCCCGGGGAGGGGACAGGCCGAATCCTACGAGCAGTACTTC. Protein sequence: CASSPGRGQAESYEQYF. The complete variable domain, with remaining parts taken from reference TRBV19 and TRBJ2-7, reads DGGITQSPKYLFRKEGQNVTLSCEQNLNHDAMYWYRQDPGQGLRLIYYSQIVNDFQKGDIAEGYSVSREKKESFPLTVTSAQKNPTAFYLCASSPGRGQAESYEQYFGPGTRLTVT.

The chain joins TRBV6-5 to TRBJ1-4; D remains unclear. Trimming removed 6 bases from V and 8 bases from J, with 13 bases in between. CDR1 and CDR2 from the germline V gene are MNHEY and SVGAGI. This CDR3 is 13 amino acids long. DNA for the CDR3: TGTGCCAGCAGCATTAGGTTCGGGGAAAAACTGTTTTTT. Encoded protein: CASSIRFGEKLFF.

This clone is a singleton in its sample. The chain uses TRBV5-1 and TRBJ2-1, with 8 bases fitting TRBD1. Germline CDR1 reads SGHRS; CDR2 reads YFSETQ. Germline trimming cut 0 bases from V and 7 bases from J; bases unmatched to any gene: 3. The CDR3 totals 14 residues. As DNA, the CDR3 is TGCGCCAGCAGCTTGGGACAGGGGCATAATGAGCAGTTCTTC. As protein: CASSLGQGHNEQFF.

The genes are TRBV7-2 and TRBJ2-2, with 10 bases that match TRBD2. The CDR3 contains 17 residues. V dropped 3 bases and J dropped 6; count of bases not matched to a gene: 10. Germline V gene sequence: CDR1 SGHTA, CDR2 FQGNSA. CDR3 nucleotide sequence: TGTGCCAGCAGCTTTCCCTTCCTAGCGGGAGTCCCCGGGGAGCTGTTTTTT. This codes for CASSFPFLAGVPGELFF.

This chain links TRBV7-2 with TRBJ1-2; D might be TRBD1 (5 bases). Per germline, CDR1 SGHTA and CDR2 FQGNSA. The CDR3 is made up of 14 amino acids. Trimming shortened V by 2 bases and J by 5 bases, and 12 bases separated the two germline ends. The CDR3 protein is CASSLNSGQYGYTF. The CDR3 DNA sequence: TGTGCCAGCAGCTTAAATTCAGGGCAGTATGGCTACACCTTC.

The CDR3 DNA reads TGCAGCGTTGTGGCTACCCAGGGGGAGACCCAGTACTTC. It specifies CSVVATQGETQYF. V and J are TRBV29-1 and TRBJ2-5; tentatively, D is TRBD1 (6 bases). The germline gives CDR1 SQVTM, CDR2 ANQGSEA. V lost 4 bases and J 5 bases, leaving 14 bases between the germline ends. The CDR3 consists of 13 residues.